One and the same sample provided the 15 T cell receptor beta chains below, sequenced in a study of tumor-infiltrating lymphocytes in primary liver carcinoma. Synthesis of TCR beta cDNA was carried out from about 0.55 ug total RNA with a constant-region primer. Three rounds of nested multiplex PCR with slightly modified ARM-PCR produced TCR beta libraries. Forward primers for TRBV1-TRBV30 and a C-beta reverse primer served the first two PCR rounds, at around 9 cycles each. MiXCR, applied by TCRdb to the multiplex PCR reads, yields one record per CDR3 protein. This table has some 50,000 distinct CDR3 sequences, approximately 70% appearing once. Co-extracted RNA and DNA came from about 19-30 mg of unsorted bulk tissue. The sequenced sample was liver tumor tissue from sampling region 5. Regarding subset: tumor region T5, tumor centre. Receptor source: a man aged 35-49 years with primary liver carcinoma and hepatitis B virus infection.

This clonotype was seen once. One end of the junction is discordant with germline, which a read error may explain. V gene TRBV29-1 combines with J gene TRBJ2-3, with 9 bases identical to TRBD1. This CDR3 contains 14 residues. Germline CDR1 SQVTM, CDR2 ANQGSEA. Written as DNA, the CDR3 is TGCTGCGTTGCTGGGACAGGGATCGCAGATACGCAGTGTTTT. Its protein is CCVAGTGIADTQCF.

V is TRBV29-1 and J is TRBJ2-1; D call uncertain. Trimming shortened V by 8 bases and J by 5 bases, and 10 bases separated the two germline ends. The germline V gene encodes CDR1 SQVTM and CDR2 ANQGSEA. This CDR3 comprises 11 residues. As DNA, the CDR3 is TGCAGCCCCCAGCTTGACAATGAGCAGTTCTTC. Encoded protein: CSPQLDNEQFF.

This clonotype appeared many times. V usage is TRBV12-3 or TRBV12-4 and J usage is TRBJ1-3, with D hard to call. CDR3 length: 14 amino acids. Trimming removed 6 bases from V and 0 bases from J, with 9 bases in between. CDR3 loop: CASSDGNSGNTIYF. The CDR3 region has the DNA TGTGCCAGCAGCGACGGAAACTCTGGAAACACCATATATTTT.

On this clonotype: The junction shows a germline mismatch at one end, possibly a read error. The chain carries TRBV2 and TRBJ2-5; D not resolved. Germline values: CDR1 SNHLY, CDR2 FYNNEI. The CDR3 extends over 12 amino acids. In DNA form, the CDR3 reads TGTGCCAGCCGTGAAGTAGGAGAGACCCAATACTTC. Residues: CASREVGETQYF. Full variable domain (outside the CDR3, taken from reference TRBV2 and TRBJ2-5): EPEVTQTPSHQVTQMGQEVILRCVPISNHLYFYWYRQILGQKVEFLVSFYNNEISEKSEIFDDQFSVERPDGSNFTLKIRSTKLEDSAMYFCASREVGETQYFGPGTRLLVL.

This clonotype occurred many times. The V gene is TRBV12-3 or TRBV12-4, the J gene TRBJ2-7, with 7 bases that match TRBD1. V was pared by 1 base and J by 4 bases, with 4 bases of the junction left unmatched. The CDR3 runs 14 residues. The CDR3 coding sequence is TGTGCCAGCAGTTTAGGAGGGGGCGGGTACGAGCAGTACTTC. It translates to CASSLGGGGYEQYF.

About this clonotype: A much larger clone lies a single base off, so this may be a read error. The rearrangement uses TRBV6-1 and TRBJ2-7; D is undetermined. CDR3 length: 12 amino acids. The V gene's germline CDR1 is MNHNS and CDR2 SASEGT. The V end was cut by 8 bases, the J end by 2 bases, with 10 bases between. The DNA for the CDR3 is TGTGCCAGCGTTAACGGACCCTACGAGCAGTACTTC. Its translation is CASVNGPYEQYF.

For this clonotype: A read error may account for a junction end that differs from germline. This chain uses TRBV29-1 with TRBJ2-7; 9 nucleotides line up with TRBD1. Germline CDR1 SQVTM, CDR2 ANQGSEA. The CDR3 loop spans 14 amino acids. CDR3 protein: CSVITGGSPYKQCF. CDR3 DNA: TGCAGCGTTATAACAGGGGGCAGCCCTTACAAGCAGTGCTTC.

For this clonotype: One end of the junction varies from germline; a read error may be responsible. This chain links TRBV11-3 with TRBJ2-3, with D uncertain. Per the germline V gene, CDR1 is SGHNT and CDR2 is YENEEA. This CDR3 has 14 amino acids. CDR3 nucleotides: TGTGCTAGCAGCCCATCGGAGCGCACAGATACGCAGTATTTT. Translation gives CASSPSERTDTQYF. The variable domain in full, completed from reference TRBV11-3 and TRBJ2-3, reads EAGVVQSPRYKIIEKKQPVAFWCNPISGHNTLYWYLQNLGQGPELLIRYENEEAVDDSQLPKDRFSAERLKGVDSTLKIQPAELGDSAVYLCASSPSERTDTQYFGPGTRLTVL.

On this clonotype itself: Since the CDR3 does not end with the conserved phenylalanine or tryptophan, this likely comes from a read error. The chain joins TRBV6-6 to TRBJ1-5; D gene unclear. In germline, CDR1 is MNHNY, CDR2 SVGAGI (reference sequence). V shed 10 bases and J shed 0 bases, with 19 bases lying between them. This CDR3 is 16 amino acids long. The CDR3 sequence: CAMSYRVEYSNQPQHL. The CDR3 nucleotides read TGTGCCATGAGTTACCGAGTAGAGTATAGCAATCAGCCCCAGCATCTT.

About this clonotype itself: Sequence at one end of the junction differs from germline and may be a read error. The rearrangement links TRBV11-2 to TRBJ1-3; D might be TRBD1 (5 bases). The germline CDR1 and CDR2 sequences are SGHAT and FQNNGV. The CDR3 is 14 residues long. Here the CDR3 DNA reads TGTGCCAGCAGCCCCCCAACAGGAGGAAATACCATATATTTT. This encodes CASSPPTGGNTIYF.

CDR3 nucleotides: TGTGCCAGCAGCACCAGACAGGACACCGGGGAGCTGTTTTTT. Its protein product is CASSTRQDTGELFF. This rearrangement joins TRBV7-9 to TRBJ2-2; D may be TRBD1 (6 bases). The CDR3 totals 14 residues. Looked up from germline, CDR1 is SEHNR and CDR2 is FQNEAQ (reference sequence). Trimming cost V 5 bases and J 3 bases, with 10 bases left between them. Complete variable domain (other parts from reference TRBV7-9 and TRBJ2-2): DTGVSQNPRHKITKRGQNVTFRCDPISEHNRLYWYRQTLGQGPEFLTYFQNEAQLEKSRLLSDRFSAERPKGSFSTLEIQRTEQGDSAMYLCASSTRQDTGELFFGEGSRLTVL.

Regarding this clonotype: The CDR3 does not end in the conserved phenylalanine or tryptophan, so this is likely a read error. The V gene is TRBV5-1, the J gene TRBJ1-6; D is perhaps TRBD1 (5 bases). This CDR3 is built from 15 residues. Germline V CDR1 and CDR2: SGHRS, YFSETQ. The CDR3 spells CASSLGDGINSPLHS. In DNA, the CDR3 is TGCGCCAGCAGCTTGGGGGACGGGATTAATTCGCCCCTCCACTCT.

A note on this clonotype: This clone may be a read error of a much larger clone one base away. This rearrangement joins TRBV24-1 to TRBJ2-7; D ambiguous. The CDR3 consists of 12 residues. Per germline, CDR1 KGHDR and CDR2 SFDVKD. The germline V and J ends were trimmed by 5 bases and 1 base, with 5 bases remaining between them. The CDR3 nucleotides are TGTGCCACCAGTGTGGGTTCCTACGAGCAGTACTTC. Translating gives CATSVGSYEQYF.

Turning to this clonotype: One base away lies a much larger clone, so this may be a sequencing read error. This sequence joins TRBV5-1 and TRBJ2-5, with D perhaps TRBD1 (5 bases). CDR3 length: 13 amino acids. Germline V gene sequence: CDR1 SGHRS, CDR2 YFSETQ. The CDR3 DNA is TGCGCCAGCGGGGCAGGAACCCAAGAGACCCAGTGCTTC. Protein product: CASGAGTQETQCF.

To note about this clonotype: A read error is possible here, since a much larger clone lies one base away. The rearrangement uses TRBV5-1 and TRBJ1-2; 7 bases match TRBD1. Per the germline V gene, CDR1 is SGHRS and CDR2 is YFSETQ. The CDR3 spans 13 residues. The CDR3: CASKTGADYDYTF. DNA of the CDR3: TGCGCCAGCAAAACAGGGGCGGACTATGACTACACCTTC.